The clone carrying this T cell receptor (beta chain) was observed at least ten times. MiXCR was run by TCRdb on the 5' RACE reads, yielding one entry per CDR3 protein. The table has approximately 30,000 distinct CDR3 sequences, roughly 21% seen once. The entry originates in a study of neurological immune-mediated disorders. This clonotype was sampled from an older woman in good health. Sequencing was performed on PBMCs.

This CDR3 is CASSYDRGGTEAFF. CDR3 nucleotides: TGTGCCAGCAGCTATGACAGGGGCGGCACTGAAGCTTTCTTT. The chain employs TRBV7-2 and TRBJ1-1; 8 bases line up with TRBD1. This CDR3 is built from 14 residues. V trimming: 4 bases; J trimming: 4 bases; junction bases outside the gene matches: 5. Per the germline V gene, CDR1 is SGHTA and CDR2 is FQGNSA. Variable domain in full (rest from reference TRBV7-2 and TRBJ1-1): GAGVSQSPSNKVTEKGKDVELRCDPISGHTALYWYRQSLGQGLEFLIYFQGNSAPDKSGLPSDRFSAERTGGSVSTLTIQRTQQEDSAVYLCASSYDRGGTEAFFGQGTRLTVV.